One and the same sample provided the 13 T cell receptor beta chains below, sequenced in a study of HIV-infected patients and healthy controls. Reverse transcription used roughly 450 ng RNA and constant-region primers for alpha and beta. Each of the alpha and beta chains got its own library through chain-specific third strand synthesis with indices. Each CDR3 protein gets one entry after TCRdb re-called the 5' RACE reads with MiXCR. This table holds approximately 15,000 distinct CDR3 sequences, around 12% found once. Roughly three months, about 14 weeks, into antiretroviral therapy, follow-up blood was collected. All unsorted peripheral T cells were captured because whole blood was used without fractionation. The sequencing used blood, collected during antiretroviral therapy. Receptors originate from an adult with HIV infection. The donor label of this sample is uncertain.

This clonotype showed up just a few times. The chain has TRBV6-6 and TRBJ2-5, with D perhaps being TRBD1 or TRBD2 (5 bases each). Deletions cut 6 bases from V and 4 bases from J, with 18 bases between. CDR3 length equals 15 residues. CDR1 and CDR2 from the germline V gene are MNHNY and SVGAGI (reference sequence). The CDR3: CASSPGPADGETQYF. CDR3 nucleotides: TGTGCCAGCAGCCCGGGGCCAGCTGACGGAGAGACCCAGTACTTC.

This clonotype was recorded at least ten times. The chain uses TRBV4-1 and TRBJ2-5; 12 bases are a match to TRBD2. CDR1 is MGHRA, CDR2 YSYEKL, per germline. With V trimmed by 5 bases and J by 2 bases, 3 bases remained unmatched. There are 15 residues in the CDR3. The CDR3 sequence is CASSTGTSGQETQYF. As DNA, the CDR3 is TGCGCCAGCAGCACCGGGACTAGCGGGCAAGAGACCCAGTACTTC.

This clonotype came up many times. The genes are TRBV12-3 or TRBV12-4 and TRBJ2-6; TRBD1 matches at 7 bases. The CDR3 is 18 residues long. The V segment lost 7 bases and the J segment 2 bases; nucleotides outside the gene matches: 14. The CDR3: CASTRDSYLGPGANVLTF. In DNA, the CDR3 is TGTGCCAGCACCAGGGACAGTTACTTGGGTCCTGGGGCCAACGTCCTGACTTTC.

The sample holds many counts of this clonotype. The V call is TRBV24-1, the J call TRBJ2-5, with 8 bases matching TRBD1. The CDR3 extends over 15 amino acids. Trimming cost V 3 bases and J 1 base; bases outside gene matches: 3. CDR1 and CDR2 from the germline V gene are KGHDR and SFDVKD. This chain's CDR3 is CATSDPGQGQETQYF. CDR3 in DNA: TGTGCCACCAGTGATCCCGGACAGGGCCAAGAGACCCAGTACTTC.

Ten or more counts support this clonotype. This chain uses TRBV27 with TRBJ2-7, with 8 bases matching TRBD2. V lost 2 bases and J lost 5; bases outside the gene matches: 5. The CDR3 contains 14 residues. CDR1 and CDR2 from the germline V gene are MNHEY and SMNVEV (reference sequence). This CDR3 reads CASSLSGSYDEQYF. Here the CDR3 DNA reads TGTGCCAGCAGTTTAAGCGGGAGTTATGACGAGCAGTACTTC.

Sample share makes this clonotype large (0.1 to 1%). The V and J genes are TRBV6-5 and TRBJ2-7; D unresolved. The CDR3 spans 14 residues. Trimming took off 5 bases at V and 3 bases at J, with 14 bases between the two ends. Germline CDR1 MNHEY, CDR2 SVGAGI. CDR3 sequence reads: CASSPAATDYEQYF. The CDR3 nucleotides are TGTGCCAGCAGTCCCGCTGCGACGGACTACGAGCAGTACTTC.

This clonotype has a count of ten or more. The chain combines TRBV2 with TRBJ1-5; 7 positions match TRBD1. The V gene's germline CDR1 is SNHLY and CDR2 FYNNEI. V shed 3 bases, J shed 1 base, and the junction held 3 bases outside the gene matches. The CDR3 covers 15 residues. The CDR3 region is CASSDETGSNQPQHF. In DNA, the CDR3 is TGTGCCAGCAGTGATGAGACAGGGAGCAATCAGCCCCAGCATTTT. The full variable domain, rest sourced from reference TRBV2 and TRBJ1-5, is EPEVTQTPSHQVTQMGQEVILRCVPISNHLYFYWYRQILGQKVEFLVSFYNNEISEKSEIFDDQFSVERPDGSNFTLKIRSTKLEDSAMYFCASSDETGSNQPQHFGDGTRLSIL.

The CDR3 bases are TGTGCCAGCAGCCTACATCTAGACCTCCGCTACAATGAGCAGTTCTTC. Translating gives CASSLHLDLRYNEQFF. This sequence joins TRBV7-2 and TRBJ2-1; D not resolved. The CDR3 totals 16 residues. Germline CDR1 reads SGHTA; CDR2 reads FQGNSA. V was cut by 5 bases and J by 3 bases, with 17 bases left in between.

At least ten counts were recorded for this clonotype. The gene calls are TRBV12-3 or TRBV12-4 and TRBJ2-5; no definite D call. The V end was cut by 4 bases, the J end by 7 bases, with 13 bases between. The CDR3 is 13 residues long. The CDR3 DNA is TGTGCCAGCAGTTCGACCCGTGCTTGGACCCAGTACTTC. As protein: CASSSTRAWTQYF.

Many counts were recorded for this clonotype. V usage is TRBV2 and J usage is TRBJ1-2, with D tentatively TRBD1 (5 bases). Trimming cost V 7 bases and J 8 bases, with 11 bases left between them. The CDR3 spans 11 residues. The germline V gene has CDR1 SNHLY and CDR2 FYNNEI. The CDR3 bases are TGTGCCAGCACCAGGGAACGGGGCTACACCTTC. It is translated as CASTRERGYTF.

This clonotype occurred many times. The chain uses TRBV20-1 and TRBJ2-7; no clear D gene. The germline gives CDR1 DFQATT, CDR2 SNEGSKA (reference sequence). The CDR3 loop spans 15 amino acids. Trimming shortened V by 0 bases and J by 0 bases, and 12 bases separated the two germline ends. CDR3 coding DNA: TGCAGTGCTAGAGATCCGGCAGGCAACTCCTACGAGCAGTACTTC. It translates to CSARDPAGNSYEQYF.

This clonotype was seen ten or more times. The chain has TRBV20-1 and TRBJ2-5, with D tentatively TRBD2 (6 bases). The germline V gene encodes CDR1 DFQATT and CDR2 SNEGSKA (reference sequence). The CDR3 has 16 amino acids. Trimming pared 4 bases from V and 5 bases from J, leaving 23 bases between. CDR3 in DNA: TGCAGTGCTACACCTGCGCGGGAAGGGAGCGGGGAGACCCAGTACTTC. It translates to CSATPAREGSGETQYF.

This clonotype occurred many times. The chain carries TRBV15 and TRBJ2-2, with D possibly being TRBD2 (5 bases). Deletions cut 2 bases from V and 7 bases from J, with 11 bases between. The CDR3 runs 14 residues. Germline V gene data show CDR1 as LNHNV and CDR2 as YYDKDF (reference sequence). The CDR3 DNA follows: TGTGCCACCAGCAGATACGCCCGGGGCGGGGAGCTGTTTTTT. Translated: CATSRYARGGELFF.